These 31 T cell receptor beta chains originate from one sample sequenced in a study of shared clonotypes between healthy human individuals. The protocol was immunoSEQ multiplex PCR, while the TCRdb copy is restricted to in-frame clones and leaves out a portion. The sample lists roughly 1 million clones; 70% to 80% were seen once. What was sequenced was memory CD4+ T cells sorted from blood. Noted subset: CD45RA-negative fraction. These TCRs come from a man aged 18 to 29 in good health.

V usage is TRBV21-1 and J usage is TRBJ1-3; the table's D call TRBD1 went unverified against the DNA. TRBV21-1 is recorded as a pseudogene. The CDR3 runs to 20 residues. CDR3 residues: CASSKDCGQGNYEPGNTIYF. CDR3 DNA sequence: TGTGCCAGCAGCAAAGATTGCGGACAGGGGAATTACGAGCCTGGAAACACCATATATTTT.

The CDR3 loop reads CASRRGTATNEQFF. Here the CDR3 DNA reads TGTGCCAGCAGGCGCGGGACAGCCACAAATGAGCAGTTCTTC. The chain carries TRBV6-5 and TRBJ2-1; TRBD1 is a possible D gene (7 bases). V lost 6 bases and J lost 7, with 16 bases in between. The CDR3 extends over 14 amino acids. Germline CDR1 reads MNHEY; CDR2 reads SVGAGI.

This clone appeared a single time. The rearrangement joins TRBV7-9 to TRBJ2-5; D remains ambiguous. Between the trimmed V and J ends, which lost 0 bases and 2 bases, there was a span of 4 bases. Germline lookup yields CDR1 SEHNR and CDR2 FQNEAQ (reference sequence). The CDR3 length is 13 residues. The CDR3: CASSLAPQETQYF. The CDR3 DNA follows: TGTGCCAGCAGCTTAGCCCCTCAAGAGACCCAGTACTTC. The variable domain in full, completed from reference TRBV7-9 and TRBJ2-5, reads DTGVSQNPRHKITKRGQNVTFRCDPISEHNRLYWYRQTLGQGPEFLTYFQNEAQLEKSRLLSDRFSAERPKGSFSTLEIQRTEQGDSAMYLCASSLAPQETQYFGPGTRLLVL.

The gene calls are TRBV20-1 and TRBJ2-7; the D is unclear. The CDR3 loop spans 11 amino acids. Germline CDR1 and CDR2: DFQATT and SNEGSKA (reference sequence). V lost 5 bases and J lost 7, with 12 bases in between. The CDR3 sequence: CSAVDLGEQYF. In DNA, the CDR3 is TGCAGTGCTGTGGACCTGGGGGAGCAGTACTTC.

A remark on this clone: The junction shows a germline mismatch at one end, possibly a read error. This chain joins TRBV2 and TRBJ2-2, with a tentative D call TRBD1 (7 bases). Germline loops: CDR1 SNHLY, CDR2 FYNNEI. The CDR3 contains 16 residues. The CDR3 spells CASSDAGGINIGELFF. CDR3 DNA: TGTGCCAGCAGCGACGCAGGGGGGATTAACATCGGGGAGCTGTTTTTT. Supplemented by reference TRBV2 and TRBJ2-2, the full variable domain reads EPEVTQTPSHQVTQMGQEVILRCVPISNHLYFYWYRQILGQKVEFLVSFYNNEISEKSEIFDDQFSVERPDGSNFTLKIRSTKLEDSAMYFCASSDAGGINIGELFFGEGSRLTVL.

The gene calls are TRBV5-1 and TRBJ1-5; possible D gene TRBD1, 5 bases. There are 16 residues in the CDR3. Germline V gene lookup returns CDR1 SGHRS and CDR2 YFSETQ. V shed 0 bases and J shed 0 bases, with 10 bases lying between them. DNA for the CDR3: TGCGCCAGCAGCTTGGCCGGGGGGAATAGCAATCAGCCCCAGCATTTT. It translates to CASSLAGGNSNQPQHF.

This clone was observed a single time. The chain couples TRBV7-9 to TRBJ2-1; the match to TRBD1 covers 7 bases. The germline gives CDR1 SEHNR, CDR2 FQNEAQ (reference sequence). The trim removed 5 bases at V and 5 bases at J, leaving 6 bases unmatched. The CDR3 length is 14 residues. DNA for the CDR3: TGTGCCAGCAGCCCGGGACAGATCCACAATGAGCAGTTCTTC. Translated: CASSPGQIHNEQFF. Supplemented by reference TRBV7-9 and TRBJ2-1, the full variable domain reads DTGVSQNPRHKITKRGQNVTFRCDPISEHNRLYWYRQTLGQGPEFLTYFQNEAQLEKSRLLSDRFSAERPKGSFSTLEIQRTEQGDSAMYLCASSPGQIHNEQFFGPGTRLTVL.

The CDR3 DNA reads TGTGCCAGCAGCTCCTCAGCGGTCCTACCCTACGAGCAGTACTTC. Amino acid sequence: CASSSSAVLPYEQYF. The gene calls are TRBV7-2 and TRBJ2-7; perhaps TRBD2 as D (5 bases). This CDR3 comprises 15 residues. Germline lookup yields CDR1 SGHTA and CDR2 FQGNSA. Trimming removed 4 bases at V and 2 bases at J, with 15 bases between.

The chain joins TRBV6-5 to TRBJ1-2; 7 bases are shared with TRBD1. The CDR3 is 15 amino acids. Losses at the gene ends were 6 bases for V and 7 bases for J; bases not matched to a gene: 14. Germline V CDR1 and CDR2: MNHEY, SVGAGI. The CDR3 DNA sequence: TGTGCCAGCAGCAAGAAACAGGGGACCCTCAGTGGCTACACCTTC. As protein: CASSKKQGTLSGYTF.

This chain uses TRBV5-4 with TRBJ2-1; a weak D match, TRBD1 (6 bases). Per the germline V gene, CDR1 is SGHNT and CDR2 is YYREEE (reference sequence). The CDR3 length is 15 residues. Between the trimmed V and J ends, which lost 0 bases and 0 bases, there was a span of 7 bases. The CDR3 coding sequence is TGTGCCAGCAGCTTGGAGGACAGCTCCTACAATGAGCAGTTCTTC. Its translation: CASSLEDSSYNEQFF.

The J gene is TRBJ1-2, the V gene TRBV2; possible D gene TRBD1, 5 bases. Trimming took off 6 bases at V and 8 bases at J, with 19 bases between the two ends. Per the germline V gene, CDR1 is SNHLY and CDR2 is FYNNEI. The CDR3 contains 14 residues. The CDR3 nucleotides are TGTGCCAGCAGCGGAAGGGACGGGAAAGGGGGCTACACCTTC. Translating gives CASSGRDGKGGYTF.

The chain carries TRBV18 and TRBJ2-1, with 7 bases lining up with TRBD1. Trimming removed 2 bases from V and 2 bases from J; junction bases left unmatched: 6. The CDR3 is 16 residues long. The germline V gene encodes CDR1 KGHSH and CDR2 LQKENI. CDR3 in amino acids: CASSPTDRNTYNEQFF. The CDR3 nucleotides read TGTGCCAGCTCACCAACGGACAGGAACACCTACAATGAGCAGTTCTTC.

V is TRBV4-1 and J is TRBJ2-1, with TRBD2 matching over 8 bases. The CDR3 length is 17 residues. J lost 7 bases, V lost 0 bases, and 11 bases had no gene match. Per the germline V gene, CDR1 is MGHRA and CDR2 is YSYEKL. The DNA for the CDR3 is TGCGCCAGCAGCCAAGAGACGGACCTAGCGGGTGGGAATGAGCAGTTCTTC. Translating gives CASSQETDLAGGNEQFF.

DNA of the CDR3: TGTGCCAGCAGCGGGGCCGGGGCGAACACTGAAGCTTTCTTT. It translates to CASSGAGANTEAFF. The rearrangement uses TRBV9 and TRBJ1-1, with a possible D match to TRBD1 (5 bases). In germline, CDR1 is SGDLS, CDR2 YYNGEE. Between the trimmed V and J ends, which lost 3 bases and 1 base, there was a span of 10 bases. The length of the CDR3 is 14 residues.

J is TRBJ1-4 and V is TRBV7-2, with D possibly matching TRBD1 (6 bases). The CDR3 length is 15 residues. Germline CDR1 is SGHTA and CDR2 is FQGNSA. V lost 6 bases to trimming and J lost 0 bases, with 11 bases between them. CDR3 nucleotide sequence: TGTGCCAGCAGACCGGACAGCGCAACTAATGAAAAACTGTTTTTT. Amino acid sequence: CASRPDSATNEKLFF.

The genes are TRBV7-8 and TRBJ1-2; weak D call: TRBD1 (5 bases). CDR1 and CDR2 from the germline V gene are SGHVS and FQNEAQ. The CDR3 runs to 21 residues. The V end lost 0 bases, the J end lost 3 bases, and 29 bases lay between the germline ends. DNA for the CDR3: TGTGCCAGCAGCTTAGCAGTTCTTAAACCCCTCTTAAATGTCAGGGACTATGGCTACACCTTC. It codes for CASSLAVLKPLLNVRDYGYTF. Looking up the rest from reference TRBV7-8 and TRBJ1-2 gives the full variable domain: GAGVSQSPRYKVAKRGQDVALRCDPISGHVSLFWYQQALGQGPEFLTYFQNEAQLDKSGLPSDRFFAERPEGSVSTLKIQRTQQEDSAVYLCASSLAVLKPLLNVRDYGYTFGSGTRLTVV.

J is TRBJ1-3 and V is TRBV6-5, with D tentatively TRBD1 (5 bases). CDR3 length: 13 residues. The V end was cut by 6 bases, the J end by 4 bases, with 10 bases between. The germline gives CDR1 MNHEY, CDR2 SVGAGI. In DNA, the CDR3 is TGTGCCAGCAGGAAGGCAGGGGGAAACACCATATATTTT. The encoded protein is CASRKAGGNTIYF.

The rearrangement joins TRBV7-3 to TRBJ2-2, with D hard to call. Germline CDR1 is SGHTA and CDR2 is FQGTGA. The CDR3 extends over 14 amino acids. V shed 0 bases and J shed 1 base, with 3 bases lying between them. The CDR3 reads CASSLTKNTGELFF. As DNA, the CDR3 is TGTGCCAGCAGCTTAACTAAGAACACCGGGGAGCTGTTTTTT.

A note on this clone: This same CDR3 is encoded by further DNA sequences in the sample. The chain employs TRBV30 and TRBJ2-2; D is ambiguous. V was shortened by 3 bases and J by 0 bases, with 2 bases between the two germline ends. The CDR3 contains 12 residues. In germline, CDR1 is GTSNPN, CDR2 SVGIG (reference sequence). CDR3 loop: CAWSPNTGELFF. The CDR3 region has the DNA TGTGCCTGGAGCCCGAACACCGGGGAGCTGTTTTTT.

The V gene is TRBV18, the J gene TRBJ2-5, with D unclear. The CDR3 extends over 11 amino acids. CDR1 is KGHSH, CDR2 LQKENI, per germline. V lost 9 bases to trimming and J lost 1 base, with 6 bases between them. The DNA for the CDR3 is TGTGCCAGTCTCATCCAAGAGACCCAGTACTTC. This encodes CASLIQETQYF.

This clone was seen many times. The rearrangement links TRBV5-1 to TRBJ1-2; no clear D. The CDR3 spans 12 residues. The germline V gene encodes CDR1 SGHRS and CDR2 YFSETQ. Trimming took off 0 bases at V and 6 bases at J, with 6 bases between the two ends. CDR3 loop: CASSLDFNGYTF. DNA of the CDR3: TGCGCCAGCAGCTTGGATTTTAATGGCTACACCTTC. Combining the CDR3 with reference TRBV5-1 and TRBJ1-2 gives the whole variable domain KAGVTQTPRYLIKTRGQQVTLSCSPISGHRSVSWYQQTPGQGLQFLFEYFSETQRNKGNFPGRFSGRQFSNSRSEMNVSTLELGDSALYLCASSLDFNGYTFGSGTRLTVV.

The chain joins TRBV2 to TRBJ2-4; D unresolved. Germline CDR1 is SNHLY and CDR2 is FYNNEI. V lost 8 bases and J 0 bases, leaving 11 bases between the germline ends. There are 14 residues in the CDR3. Here the CDR3 reads CASLRVVAKNIQYF. The CDR3 nucleotides are TGTGCCAGCCTTCGGGTCGTAGCCAAAAACATTCAGTACTTC.

V and J are TRBV5-4 and TRBJ1-1; D unclear. Trimming removed 4 bases from V and 1 base from J, with 5 bases in between. In germline, CDR1 is SGHNT, CDR2 YYREEE (reference sequence). CDR3 length: 12 residues. The CDR3, as DNA: TGTGCCAGCAGCGATGAGAACACTGAAGCTTTCTTT. It translates to CASSDENTEAFF.

The J gene is TRBJ1-1, the V gene TRBV5-1, with D possibly matching TRBD1 (6 bases). V lost 4 bases and J lost 3, with 13 bases in between. The CDR3 sequence is 14 residues long. Germline V gene lookup returns CDR1 SGHRS and CDR2 YFSETQ. CDR3 residues: CASSLTGLHTEAFF. DNA for the CDR3: TGCGCCAGCAGCCTTACAGGGTTACACACTGAAGCTTTCTTT.

The V gene is TRBV30, the J gene TRBJ1-6; D possibly corresponds to TRBD1 (6 bases). V shed 0 bases and J shed 9 bases, with 15 bases lying between them. The CDR3 length is 15 residues. CDR1 is GTSNPN and CDR2 is SVGIG in the germline V gene (reference sequence). The CDR3 loop reads CAWSVHGGPLSPLHF. The CDR3 DNA is TGTGCCTGGAGTGTCCATGGGGGGCCCCTTTCACCCCTCCACTTT.

The chain recombines TRBV7-9 with TRBJ2-3, with TRBD1 matching 7 bases. V shed 0 bases, J shed 2 bases, and the junction held 5 bases outside the gene matches. There are 16 residues in the CDR3. CDR1 is SEHNR, CDR2 FQNEAQ, per germline (reference sequence). The CDR3 DNA sequence: TGTGCCAGCAGCTTAGCGGACAGGCGATACACAGATACGCAGTATTTT. It translates to CASSLADRRYTDTQYF.

J is TRBJ2-7 and V is TRBV30, with D possibly TRBD1 on 5 matching bases. V lost 2 bases to trimming and J lost 5 bases, with 10 bases between them. The CDR3 is 12 residues long. Germline-derived CDR1 and CDR2 are GTSNPN and SVGIG (reference sequence). The DNA for the CDR3 is TGTGCCTGGAGTAGCAGGGTTCACGAGCAGTACTTC. It encodes CAWSSRVHEQYF.

This sequence joins TRBV6-6 and TRBJ2-2; TRBD1 matches 9 bases. The CDR3 consists of 15 residues. CDR1 and CDR2 (germline): MNHNY, SVGAGI (reference sequence). The trim removed 6 bases at V and 3 bases at J, leaving 5 bases unmatched. DNA for the CDR3: TGTGCCAGCAGACCCGACAGGGGGGACACCGGGGAGCTGTTTTTT. Translating gives CASRPDRGDTGELFF.

The chain is built from TRBV7-2 and TRBJ1-2, with D perhaps matching TRBD1 (5 bases). The CDR3 consists of 13 residues. Germline values: CDR1 SGHTA, CDR2 FQGNSA. V was pared by 5 bases and J by 7 bases, with 14 bases between. For the CDR3, the DNA is TGTGCCAGCAGCAAGACAGACCTACGTGGCTACACCTTC. Translated, it gives CASSKTDLRGYTF. Complete variable domain (other parts from reference TRBV7-2 and TRBJ1-2): GAGVSQSPSNKVTEKGKDVELRCDPISGHTALYWYRQSLGQGLEFLIYFQGNSAPDKSGLPSDRFSAERTGGSVSTLTIQRTQQEDSAVYLCASSKTDLRGYTFGSGTRLTVV.

This clone was seen only once. At the DNA level, this CDR3 is encoded by other sequences in the same sample as well. The chain employs TRBV18 and TRBJ2-5, with D hard to call. The germline gives CDR1 KGHSH, CDR2 LQKENI. Trimming took off 4 bases at V and 3 bases at J, with 3 bases between the two ends. The CDR3 is 11 residues long. For the CDR3, the DNA is TGTGCCAGCTCACGAGAAGAGACCCAGTACTTC. This gives the protein CASSREETQYF.

This chain links TRBV11-2 with TRBJ1-1; 7 bases line up with TRBD1. V trimming: 1 base; J trimming: 6 bases; junction bases outside the gene matches: 2. The germline V gene has CDR1 SGHAT and CDR2 FQNNGV. The CDR3 extends over 13 amino acids. CDR3 in amino acids: CASSLVTGAEAFF. CDR3 in DNA: TGTGCCAGCAGCTTAGTAACAGGGGCTGAAGCTTTCTTT.